This T cell receptor (beta chain) was identified in a study of blood T cells in healthy people across ages. Study conclusions and caveats: Lack of knowledge of donor CMV status possibly confounded expanded clonotype changes.

PCR was performed a second time for roughly 7 to 12 cycles using a sample-barcoded 5' primer and a J-beta primer mix. TCRdb reprocessed the 5' RACE reads with MiXCR, giving one entry per CDR3 protein. The sample yields some 730,000 distinct CDR3 sequences, 20% to 25% seen once. V was pared by 5 bases and J by 12 bases, with 12 bases of the junction left unmatched. This CDR3 comprises 14 residues. Germline CDR1 reads LGHDT; CDR2 reads YNNKEL (reference sequence). Of note for this clonotype: Antigen unknown.

This clonotype was obtained from a man in his sixties or seventies in good health. The chain joins TRBV3-1 to TRBJ2-1, with 8 bases that match TRBD2. Specimen: blood. As DNA, the CDR3 is TGTGCCAGCAGCACTGCCGGAGCGGGAGATGGGCAGTTCTTC. Amino acid sequence: CASSTAGAGDGQFF.